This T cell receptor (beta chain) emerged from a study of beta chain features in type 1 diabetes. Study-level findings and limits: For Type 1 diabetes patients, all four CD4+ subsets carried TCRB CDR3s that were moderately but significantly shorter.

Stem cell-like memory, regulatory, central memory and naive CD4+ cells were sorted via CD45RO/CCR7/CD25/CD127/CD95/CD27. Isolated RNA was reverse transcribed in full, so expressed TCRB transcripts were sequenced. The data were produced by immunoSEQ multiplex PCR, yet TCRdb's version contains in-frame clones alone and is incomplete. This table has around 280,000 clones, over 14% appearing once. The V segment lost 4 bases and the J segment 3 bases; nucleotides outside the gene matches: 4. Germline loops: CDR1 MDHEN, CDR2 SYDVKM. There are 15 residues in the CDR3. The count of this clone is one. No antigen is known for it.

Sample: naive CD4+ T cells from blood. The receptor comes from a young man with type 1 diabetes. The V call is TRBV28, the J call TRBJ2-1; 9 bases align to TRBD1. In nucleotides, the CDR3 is TGTGCCAGCAGTTACCGGGACAGGGTCTACAATGAGCAGTTCTTC. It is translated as CASSYRDRVYNEQFF. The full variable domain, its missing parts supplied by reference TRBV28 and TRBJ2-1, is DVKVTQSSRYLVKRTGEKVFLECVQDMDHENMFWYRQDPGLGLRLIYFSYDVKMKEKGDIPEGYSVSREKKERFSLILESASTNQTSMYLCASSYRDRVYNEQFFGPGTRLTVL.